The rows below give T cell receptor beta chains drawn from one sample of a study of CD8+ T cells in alopecia areata. Libraries were prepared by immunoSEQ multiplex PCR; TCRdb keeps only in-frame clonotypes and omits some of them. The sample contains 100,000 to 150,000 clones, less than 45% of which appear only once. Sequenced material: CD4+ T cells sorted from blood. These TCRs come from a human donor with alopecia areata. Both conserved end residues are part of each CDR3. D genes are given only for firm matches. Size tells how often a clone was seen (once, few, many) or the class of an expanded clone, and some rows leave it out.

cdr3_nt cdr3_aa v_call clone_size d_call j_call
TGTGCCAGCAGCTTAGAGCGGACTAGCGGGGCCTCCGAGCAGTACTTC CASSLERTSGASEQYF TRBV7-3 NA TRBD2 TRBJ2-7
TGTGCCAGCACCACAACCGGGACGGCTAACTATGGCTACACCTTC CASTTTGTANYGYTF TRBV28 NA NA TRBJ1-2
TGTGCCAGCAGTAGCAACGAGCAGTACTTC CASSSNEQYF TRBV28 NA NA TRBJ2-7
TGTGCCAGCAGCTTTGTAGCGGGAGGTATCAATGAGCAGTTCTTC CASSFVAGGINEQFF TRBV7-2 few TRBD2 TRBJ2-1
TGTGCCTGGAGTCGACTAGCGCGAACAGATACGCAGTATTTT CAWSRLARTDTQYF TRBV30 NA TRBD2 TRBJ2-3
TGCAGCGTTGAAGTCGGAGGGGTTGGGGAGACCCAGTACTTC CSVEVGGVGETQYF TRBV29-1 few NA TRBJ2-5
TGTGCCAGCAGCCTAACCCGACGGAGCGAGCAGTACTTC CASSLTRRSEQYF TRBV11-1 NA NA TRBJ2-7
TGTGCCAGCAGCCAAGATTGGCGCCCAAATAGCGGCTACAATGAGCAGTTCTTC CASSQDWRPNSGYNEQFF TRBV14 few NA TRBJ2-1
TGTGCCAGCAGATCGCAGGGTTCCAAGGGTGGCTACACCTTC CASRSQGSKGGYTF TRBV28 many NA TRBJ1-2
TGCGCCAGCAGTCGTAGGACACGTTTCAACAATGAGCAGTTCTTC CASSRRTRFNNEQFF TRBV23-1 NA NA TRBJ2-1
TGTGCCAGCAGCTCTTTACAGGGACTCCCCGGGGAGACCCAGTACTTC CASSSLQGLPGETQYF TRBV7-2 few NA TRBJ2-5
TGTGCCAGCAGCTTAGTGGGGAGACAAGAGACCCAGTACTTC CASSLVGRQETQYF TRBV7-2 few NA TRBJ2-5
TGTGCCAGCAGCTCAAAAGGGGCTTGGTACGAGCAGTACTTC CASSSKGAWYEQYF TRBV7-2 few NA TRBJ2-7
TGTGCCAGCAGTCGACAGAACAATCAGCCCCAGCATTTT CASSRQNNQPQHF TRBV6-6 NA NA TRBJ1-5
TGTGCCAGCAGTCCGCCCCGCGGGATGGACACTGAAGCTTTCTTT CASSPPRGMDTEAFF TRBV28 NA NA TRBJ1-1
TGCGCCAGCAGCCCCCCCACGGCAGGCGGAGGGGAGCTGTTTTTT CASSPPTAGGGELFF TRBV4-1 NA NA TRBJ2-2
TGCAGCGTTGCGGACAATGAGCAGTTCTTC CSVADNEQFF TRBV29-1 NA NA TRBJ2-1
TGTGCCAGCAGTGAATATCCAGCGGAGCAGTACTTC CASSEYPAEQYF TRBV25-1 NA NA TRBJ2-7
TGTGCCTGGAGACGGACGGCGGGAGGGTCCTCCAATGAGCAGTTCTTC CAWRRTAGGSSNEQFF TRBV30 NA TRBD2 TRBJ2-1
TGTGCCAGCAGCCTCCAAGGGTACGAGCAGTACTTC CASSLQGYEQYF TRBV14 few NA TRBJ2-7
TGCGCCAGCAGCCCCGGGGAGGGAGATGACACTGAAGCTTTCTTT CASSPGEGDDTEAFF TRBV4-1 NA NA TRBJ1-1
TGCAGCGTAGGGAGACAGCTAAATGAGCAGTACTTC CSVGRQLNEQYF TRBV29-1 NA NA TRBJ2-7
TGTGCCAGTAGTATAGCCGCCTACACTCTAAACATTCAGTACTTC CASSIAAYTLNIQYF TRBV19 NA NA TRBJ2-4
TGTGCCAGCAGCGTAGGGGTTCTGCAGCCCCAGCATTTT CASSVGVLQPQHF TRBV2 NA NA TRBJ1-5
TGCGCCAGCAGCTCGGGACAGGGCCCCACAGATACGCAGTATTTT CASSSGQGPTDTQYF TRBV5-1 NA TRBD1 TRBJ2-3
TGCAGCCCCCGGGACCTCACAGATACGCAGTATTTT CSPRDLTDTQYF TRBV29-1 NA NA TRBJ2-3
TGTGCCAGCAGCTTGGGCGCGCGAGATGAGCAGTACTTC CASSLGARDEQYF TRBV5-6 NA NA TRBJ2-7
TGCGCCAGCAGCCACTCGGACAGGGTCGGCGAGCAGTACTTC CASSHSDRVGEQYF TRBV4-3 NA TRBD1 TRBJ2-7
TGTGCCAGCAGCTTGTTCCGCAGGGCAGATTCACCCCTCCACTTT CASSLFRRADSPLHF TRBV7-9 NA NA TRBJ1-6
TGTGCCAGCACCTCGAGGGAGGTCGTCGGGGAGCTGTTTTTT CASTSREVVGELFF TRBV2 NA NA TRBJ2-2
TGTGCCAGCTCCCGGGCCGGAGGTCCGAACACTGAAGCTTTCTTT CASSRAGGPNTEAFF TRBV18 NA NA TRBJ1-1
TGTGCCTGGAGTGTACAGGGGACAGGGGTTGGCTACACCTTC CAWSVQGTGVGYTF TRBV30 NA TRBD1 TRBJ1-2
TGCGCCAGCAGCCTCCGACCAGGGGGCGACGGCAATCAGCCCCAGCATTTT CASSLRPGGDGNQPQHF TRBV5-1 NA TRBD1 TRBJ1-5
TGTGCCAGCTCATCCGGGACAGGGAGGCTCTACGAGCAGTACTTC CASSSGTGRLYEQYF TRBV18 NA TRBD1 TRBJ2-7
TGTGCCAGTAGTAGAGACAGAACCCGAGTATGGAAGCTGTTTTTT CASSRDRTRVWKLFF TRBV19 few NA TRBJ2-2
TGTGCCAGCCTTCCCGCAGGGGCGGAGGGAGATACGCAGTATTTT CASLPAGAEGDTQYF TRBV28 few NA TRBJ2-3
TGCAGCGTTTCCTCCAGACTAGGAGAGACCCAGTACTTC CSVSSRLGETQYF TRBV29-1 NA NA TRBJ2-5
TGTGCCAGCAGTGACCAGGACAGTAATGAAAAACTGTTTTTT CASSDQDSNEKLFF TRBV6-5 NA NA TRBJ1-4
TGTGCCAGCAGCCTGGACAGGGATTACGAGCAGTACTTC CASSLDRDYEQYF TRBV28 NA TRBD1 TRBJ2-7
TGTGCCAGCTCGGCCCCGGGGACCAAAGAGACCCAGTACTTC CASSAPGTKETQYF TRBV18 few NA TRBJ2-5
TGTGCCTGGAGTGTACAAACCCGGACCTACAATGAGCAGTTCTTC CAWSVQTRTYNEQFF TRBV30 once NA TRBJ2-1
TGTGCCTGGAGCGCGGGAGGACGCTCCTACAATGAGCAGTTCTTC CAWSAGGRSYNEQFF TRBV30 NA TRBD2 TRBJ2-1
TGTGCCAGCGGCTTGAACAGGGGCACAAGCTCTGGGGCCAACGTCCTGACTTTC CASGLNRGTSSGANVLTF TRBV18 few TRBD1 TRBJ2-6
TGCGCCAGCAGCTCCCCCCCGACAGGGGCCTACGAGCAGTACTTC CASSSPPTGAYEQYF TRBV5-1 NA TRBD1 TRBJ2-7
TGTGCCAGCACTCCACAGGGGTATGAGCAGTTCTTC CASTPQGYEQFF TRBV28 few TRBD1 TRBJ2-1